One and the same sample provided the 5 T cell receptor beta chains below, sequenced in a study of blood T cell repertoires in COVID-19. Data came from immunoSEQ multiplex PCR; TCRdb stores just in-frame clones and leaves some out. The table has about 380,000 clones, 80% to 90% seen once. What was sequenced was PBMCs or T cells enriched from blood (not recorded which). The origin of the receptors is a man in his thirties or forties who had recovered from COVID-19.

The chain's CDR3 is CASSPGDRLLAGNTIYF. The CDR3, as DNA: TGTGCCAGTAGCCCCGGGGACAGGCTCCTTGCTGGAAACACCATATATTTT. The chain joins TRBV19 to TRBJ1-3, with 8 bases matching TRBD1. V shed 6 bases and J 2 bases; nucleotides not matched to a gene: 12. This CDR3 is 17 amino acids long. Germline CDR1 LNHDA, CDR2 SQIVND (reference sequence).

This sequence joins TRBV18 and TRBJ1-3; D perhaps matches TRBD1 (6 bases). Trimming shortened V by 2 bases and J by 2 bases, and 13 bases separated the two germline ends. Germline lookup yields CDR1 KGHSH and CDR2 LQKENI. CDR3 length: 16 amino acids. The CDR3 protein is CASSPGTLAAGNTIYF. CDR3 bases: TGTGCCAGCTCACCAGGGACACTCGCAGCTGGAAACACCATATATTTT.

The chain has TRBV19 and TRBJ1-2, with TRBD1 matching 8 bases. Germline CDR1 is LNHDA and CDR2 is SQIVND (reference sequence). V dropped 5 bases and J dropped 11; count of bases not matched to a gene: 16. This CDR3 contains 15 residues. CDR3: CASSAEGLPGGRYTF. CDR3 nucleotides: TGTGCCAGTAGTGCCGAAGGTCTTCCAGGGGGCAGATACACCTTC.

The chain recombines TRBV6-2 or TRBV6-3 with TRBJ2-3; D may be TRBD2 (6 bases). CDR1 is MNHEY, CDR2 SVGEGT, per germline. V lost 5 bases and J 9 bases, leaving 24 bases between the germline ends. The CDR3 extends over 16 amino acids. CDR3 DNA: TGTGCCAGCAGTCCCGGGACTCCAAACCTCCAGTGGACGCAGTATTTT. Protein: CASSPGTPNLQWTQYF.

This chain links TRBV18 with TRBJ2-7; D is possibly TRBD1 (6 bases). The CDR3 runs to 13 residues. Germline V gives CDR1 KGHSH, CDR2 LQKENI. With 5 bases removed from V and 2 bases from J, the gap between germline ends came to 10 bases. CDR3 nucleotide sequence: TGTGCCAGCTCAGAGGACAGTACCTACGAGCAGTACTTC. It codes for CASSEDSTYEQYF.